Listed here are 5 T cell receptor beta chains from one sample, sequenced in a study of beta chain features in type 1 diabetes. The whole isolated RNA underwent reverse transcription, so sequencing captured expressed TCRB transcripts. Produced via immunoSEQ multiplex PCR; TCRdb's table is partial and in-frame only. The sample carries about 410,000 clones, approximately 14% recorded once. Sequenced: naive CD4+ T cells from blood. Source of these receptors: a young man in good health.

This chain uses TRBV28 with TRBJ1-1; tentative D call: TRBD1 (6 bases). In germline, CDR1 is MDHEN, CDR2 SYDVKM. CDR3 length: 13 residues. V lost 11 bases and J lost 4, with 17 bases in between. The CDR3: CAHSPTGFTEAFF. CDR3 in DNA: TGTGCCCACAGCCCAACAGGGTTCACTGAAGCTTTCTTT.

The chain employs TRBV6-5 and TRBJ1-3; D ambiguous. Germline V CDR1 and CDR2: MNHEY, SVGAGI. Trimming shortened V by 2 bases and J by 4 bases, and 3 bases separated the two germline ends. The CDR3 is 12 residues long. In DNA form, the CDR3 reads TGTGCCAGCAGTTACGGGGGAAACACCATATATTTT. Its protein is CASSYGGNTIYF.

The V gene is TRBV18, the J gene TRBJ2-7; TRBD2 matches 7 bases. Germline V gene sequence: CDR1 KGHSH, CDR2 LQKENI. This CDR3 is built from 13 residues. Trimming at V came to 5 bases and at J to 6 bases, leaving 7 bases not matched to a gene. The CDR3 loop is CASSGKTSSEQYF. CDR3 DNA sequence: TGTGCCAGCTCAGGCAAGACTAGCAGCGAGCAGTACTTC.

This clone was seen at least ten times. The genes are TRBV10-3 and TRBJ1-6; D gene uncertain. Germline V CDR1 and CDR2: ENHRY, SYGVKD. There are 14 residues in the CDR3. The V end lost 4 bases, the J end lost 5 bases, and 9 bases lay between the germline ends. This CDR3 reads CAISATENNSPLHF. The CDR3 DNA sequence: TGTGCCATCAGTGCAACAGAAAATAATTCACCCCTCCACTTT.

In its sample, this clone was seen a few times. The V gene is TRBV7-9, the J gene TRBJ2-1, with D perhaps matching TRBD1 (5 bases). Trimming took 2 bases from V and 8 from J, leaving 19 bases between them. Germline-derived CDR1 and CDR2 are SEHNR and FQNEAQ (reference sequence). CDR3 length equals 16 residues. The CDR3 DNA sequence: TGTGCCAGCAGCTTATCACGGTCCCAGGGATTCGATGAGCAGTTCTTC. Translating gives CASSLSRSQGFDEQFF.